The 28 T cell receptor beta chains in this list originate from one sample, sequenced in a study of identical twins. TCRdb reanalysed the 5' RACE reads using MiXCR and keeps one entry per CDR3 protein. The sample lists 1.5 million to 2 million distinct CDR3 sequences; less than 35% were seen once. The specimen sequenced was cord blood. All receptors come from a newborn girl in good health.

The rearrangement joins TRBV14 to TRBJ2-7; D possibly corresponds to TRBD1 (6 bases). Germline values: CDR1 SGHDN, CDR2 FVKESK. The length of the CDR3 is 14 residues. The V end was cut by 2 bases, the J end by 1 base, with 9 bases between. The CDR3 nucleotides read TGTGCCAGCAGCCAATGGGACATTTCCTACGAGCAGTACTTC. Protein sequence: CASSQWDISYEQYF.

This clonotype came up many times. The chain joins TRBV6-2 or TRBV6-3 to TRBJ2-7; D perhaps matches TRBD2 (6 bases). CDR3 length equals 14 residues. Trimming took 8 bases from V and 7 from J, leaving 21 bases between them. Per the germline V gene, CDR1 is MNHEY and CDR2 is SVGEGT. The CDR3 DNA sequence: TGTGCCAGCCTGGGGTTAGCGGCTCAGGAGGAGCAGTACTTC. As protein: CASLGLAAQEEQYF.

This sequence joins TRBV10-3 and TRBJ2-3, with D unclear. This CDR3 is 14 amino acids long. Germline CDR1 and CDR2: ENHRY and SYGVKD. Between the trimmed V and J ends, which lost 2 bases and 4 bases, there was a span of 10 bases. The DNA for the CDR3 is TGTGCCATCAGTGAGGGCCGCCCCCCAGATACGCAGTATTTT. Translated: CAISEGRPPDTQYF.

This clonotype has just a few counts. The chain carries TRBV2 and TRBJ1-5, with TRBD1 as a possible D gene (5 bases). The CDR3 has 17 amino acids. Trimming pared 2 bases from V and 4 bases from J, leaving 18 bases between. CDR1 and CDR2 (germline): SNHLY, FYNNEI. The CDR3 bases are TGTGCCAGCAGTGAATGGGGTTCAGGGAGACGGAATCAGCCCCAGCATTTT. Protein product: CASSEWGSGRRNQPQHF.

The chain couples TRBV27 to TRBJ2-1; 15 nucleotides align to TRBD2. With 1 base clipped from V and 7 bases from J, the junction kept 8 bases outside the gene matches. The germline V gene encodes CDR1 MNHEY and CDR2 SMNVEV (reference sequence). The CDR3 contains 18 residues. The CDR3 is CASSLWTSGRAVGNEQFF. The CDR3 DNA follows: TGTGCCAGCAGTTTATGGACTAGCGGGAGGGCCGTCGGTAATGAGCAGTTCTTC.

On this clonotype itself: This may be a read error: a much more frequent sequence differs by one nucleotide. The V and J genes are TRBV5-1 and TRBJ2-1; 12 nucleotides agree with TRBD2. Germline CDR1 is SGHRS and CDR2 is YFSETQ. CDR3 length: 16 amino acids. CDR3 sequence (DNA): TGCGCCAGCAGCCCTCGACTAGCGGGAGACTACAGTGAGCAGTTCTTC. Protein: CASSPRLAGDYSEQFF.

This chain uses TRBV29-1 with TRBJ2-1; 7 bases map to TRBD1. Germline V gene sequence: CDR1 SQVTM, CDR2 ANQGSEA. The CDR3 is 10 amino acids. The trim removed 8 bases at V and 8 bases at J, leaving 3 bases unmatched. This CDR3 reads CSPQGDEQFF. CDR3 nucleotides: TGCAGCCCCCAGGGGGATGAGCAGTTCTTC.

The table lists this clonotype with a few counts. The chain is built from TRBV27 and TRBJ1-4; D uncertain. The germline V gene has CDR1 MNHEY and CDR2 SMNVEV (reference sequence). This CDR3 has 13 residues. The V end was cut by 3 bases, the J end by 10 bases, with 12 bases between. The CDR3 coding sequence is TGTGCCAGCAGTTTCCGCACCAAAGGAAAACTGTTTTTT. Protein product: CASSFRTKGKLFF.

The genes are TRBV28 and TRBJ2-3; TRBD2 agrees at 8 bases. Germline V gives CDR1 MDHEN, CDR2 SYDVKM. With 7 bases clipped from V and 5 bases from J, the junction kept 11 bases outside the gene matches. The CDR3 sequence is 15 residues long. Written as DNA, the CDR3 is TGTGCCAGCACCTCCGGGACTAGGTGGATAGATACGCAGTATTTT. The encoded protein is CASTSGTRWIDTQYF.

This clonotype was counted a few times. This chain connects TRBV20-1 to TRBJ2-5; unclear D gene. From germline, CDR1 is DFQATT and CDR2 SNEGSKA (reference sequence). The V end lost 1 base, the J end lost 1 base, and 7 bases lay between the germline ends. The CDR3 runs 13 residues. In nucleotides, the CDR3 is TGCAGTGCTAGAGTACCGGTCCAAGAGACCCAGTACTTC. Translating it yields CSARVPVQETQYF.

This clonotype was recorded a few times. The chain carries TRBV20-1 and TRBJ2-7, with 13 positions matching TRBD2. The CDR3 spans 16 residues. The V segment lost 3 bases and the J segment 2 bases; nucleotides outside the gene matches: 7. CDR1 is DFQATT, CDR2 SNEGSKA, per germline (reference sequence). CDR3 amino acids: CSASRRLAGGPYEQYF. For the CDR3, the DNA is TGCAGTGCTAGTAGGAGACTAGCGGGAGGACCCTACGAGCAGTACTTC.

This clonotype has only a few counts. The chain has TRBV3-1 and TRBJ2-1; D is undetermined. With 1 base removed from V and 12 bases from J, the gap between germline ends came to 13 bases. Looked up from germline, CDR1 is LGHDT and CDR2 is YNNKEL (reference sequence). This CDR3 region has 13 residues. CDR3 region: CASSQASLARQFF. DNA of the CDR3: TGTGCCAGCAGCCAAGCTAGTTTAGCCAGGCAGTTCTTC.

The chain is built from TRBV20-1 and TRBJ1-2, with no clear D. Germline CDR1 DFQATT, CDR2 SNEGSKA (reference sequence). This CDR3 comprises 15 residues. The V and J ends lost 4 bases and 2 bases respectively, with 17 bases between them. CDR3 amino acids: CSAKRAAAFNYGYTF. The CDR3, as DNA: TGCAGTGCTAAGAGGGCAGCCGCTTTCAACTATGGCTACACCTTC.

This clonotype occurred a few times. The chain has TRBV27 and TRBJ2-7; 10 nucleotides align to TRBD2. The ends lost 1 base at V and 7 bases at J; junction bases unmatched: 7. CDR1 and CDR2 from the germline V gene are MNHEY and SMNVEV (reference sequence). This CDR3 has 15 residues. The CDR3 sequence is CASSLWGLAYNEQYF. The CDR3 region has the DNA TGTGCCAGCAGTTTATGGGGACTAGCGTACAATGAGCAGTACTTC.

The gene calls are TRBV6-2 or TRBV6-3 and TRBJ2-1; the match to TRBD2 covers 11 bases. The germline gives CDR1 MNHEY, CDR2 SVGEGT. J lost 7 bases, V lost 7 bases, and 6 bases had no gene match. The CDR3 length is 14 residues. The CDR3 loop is CASTIAGGPNEQFF. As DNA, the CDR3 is TGTGCCAGCACCATAGCGGGGGGGCCGAATGAGCAGTTCTTC.

The DNA of the CDR3 is TGTGCCAGCAGTCCGCTTTATGGCAATCAGCCCCAGCATTTT. It specifies CASSPLYGNQPQHF. This rearrangement joins TRBV7-8 to TRBJ1-5; D gene ambiguous. Germline CDR1 and CDR2: SGHVS and FQNEAQ. The CDR3 runs to 14 residues. Trimming shortened V by 6 bases and J by 2 bases, and 11 bases separated the two germline ends.

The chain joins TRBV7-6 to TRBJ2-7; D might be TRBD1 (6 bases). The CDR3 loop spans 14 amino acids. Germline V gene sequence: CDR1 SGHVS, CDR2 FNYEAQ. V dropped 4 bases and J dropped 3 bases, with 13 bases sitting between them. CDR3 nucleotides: TGTGCCAGCAGCTCCCGACAGGACGACTACGAGCAGTACTTC. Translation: CASSSRQDDYEQYF.

CDR3 in amino acids: CASSLDNIQYF. CDR3 DNA: TGTGCCAGCAGTTTAGACAACATTCAGTACTTC. This sequence joins TRBV28 and TRBJ2-4; no definite D call. The V gene's germline CDR1 is MDHEN and CDR2 SYDVKM. CDR3 size: 11 residues. Deletions cut 2 bases from V and 7 bases from J, with 3 bases between.

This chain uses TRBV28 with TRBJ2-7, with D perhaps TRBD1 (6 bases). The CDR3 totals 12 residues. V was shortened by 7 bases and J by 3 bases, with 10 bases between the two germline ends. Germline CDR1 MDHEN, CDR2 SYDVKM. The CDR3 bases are TGTGCCAGCACTGGGGGCGGCTACGAGCAGTACTTC. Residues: CASTGGGYEQYF.

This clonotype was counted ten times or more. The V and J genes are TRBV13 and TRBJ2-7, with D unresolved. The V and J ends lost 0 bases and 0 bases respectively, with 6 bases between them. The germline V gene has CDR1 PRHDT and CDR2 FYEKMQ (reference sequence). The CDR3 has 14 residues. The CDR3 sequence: CASSLGPDSYEQYF. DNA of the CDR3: TGTGCCAGCAGCTTAGGTCCGGACTCCTACGAGCAGTACTTC.

In nucleotides, the CDR3 is TGTGCCAGCAGTTCGCGGTATCGAAATGAGCAGTTCTTC. This gives the protein CASSSRYRNEQFF. The genes are TRBV28 and TRBJ2-1; D call uncertain. The CDR3 is made up of 13 amino acids. Germline V lookup: CDR1 MDHEN, CDR2 SYDVKM. Trimming took 4 bases from V and 7 from J, leaving 11 bases between them.

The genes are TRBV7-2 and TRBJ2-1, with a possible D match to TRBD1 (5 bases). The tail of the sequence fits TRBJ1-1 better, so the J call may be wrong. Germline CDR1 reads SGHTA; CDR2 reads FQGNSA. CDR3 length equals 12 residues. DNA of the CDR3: TGTGCCAGCAGCTTGGGGCCTCAGGGAGCTTTCTTT. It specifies CASSLGPQGAFF.

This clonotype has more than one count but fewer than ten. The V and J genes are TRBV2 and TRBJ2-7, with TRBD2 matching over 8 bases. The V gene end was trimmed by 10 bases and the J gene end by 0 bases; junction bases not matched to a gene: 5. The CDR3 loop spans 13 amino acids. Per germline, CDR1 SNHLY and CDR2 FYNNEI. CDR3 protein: CATVAGLSYEQYF. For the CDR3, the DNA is TGTGCCACAGTAGCGGGGCTCTCCTACGAGCAGTACTTC.

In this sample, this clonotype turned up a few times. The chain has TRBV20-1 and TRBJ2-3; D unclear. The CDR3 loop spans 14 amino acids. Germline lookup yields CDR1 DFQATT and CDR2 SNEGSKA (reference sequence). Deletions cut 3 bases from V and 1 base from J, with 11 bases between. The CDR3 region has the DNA TGCAGTGCTAGCATCTACGGCGGCACAGATACGCAGTATTTT. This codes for CSASIYGGTDTQYF.

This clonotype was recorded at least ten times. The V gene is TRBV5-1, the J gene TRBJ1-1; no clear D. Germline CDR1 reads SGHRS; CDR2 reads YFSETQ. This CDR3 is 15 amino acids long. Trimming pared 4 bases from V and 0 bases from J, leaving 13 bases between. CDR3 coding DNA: TGCGCCAGCAGCCTTGGCCAGGCCATGAACACTGAAGCTTTCTTT. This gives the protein CASSLGQAMNTEAFF. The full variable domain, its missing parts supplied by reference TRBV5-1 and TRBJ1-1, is KAGVTQTPRYLIKTRGQQVTLSCSPISGHRSVSWYQQTPGQGLQFLFEYFSETQRNKGNFPGRFSGRQFSNSRSEMNVSTLELGDSALYLCASSLGQAMNTEAFFGQGTRLTVV.

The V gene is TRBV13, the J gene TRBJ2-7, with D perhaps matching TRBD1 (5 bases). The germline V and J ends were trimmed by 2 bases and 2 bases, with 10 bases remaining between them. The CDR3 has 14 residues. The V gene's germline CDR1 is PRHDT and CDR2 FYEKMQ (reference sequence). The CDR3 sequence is CASSLIQGPYEQYF. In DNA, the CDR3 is TGTGCCAGCAGCTTAATCCAGGGCCCCTACGAGCAGTACTTC. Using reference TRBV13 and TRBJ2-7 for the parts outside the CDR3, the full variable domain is AAGVIQSPRHLIKEKRETATLKCYPIPRHDTVYWYQQGPGQDPQFLISFYEKMQSDKGSIPDRFSAQQFSDYHSELNMSSLELGDSALYFCASSLIQGPYEQYFGPGTRLTVT.

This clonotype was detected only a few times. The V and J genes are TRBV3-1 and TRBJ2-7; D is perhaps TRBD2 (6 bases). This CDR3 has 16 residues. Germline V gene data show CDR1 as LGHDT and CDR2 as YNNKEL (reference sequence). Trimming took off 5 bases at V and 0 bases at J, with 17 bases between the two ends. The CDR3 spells CASSTRMTRLSYEQYF. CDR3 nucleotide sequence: TGTGCCAGCAGCACCCGAATGACTAGACTCTCCTACGAGCAGTACTTC.

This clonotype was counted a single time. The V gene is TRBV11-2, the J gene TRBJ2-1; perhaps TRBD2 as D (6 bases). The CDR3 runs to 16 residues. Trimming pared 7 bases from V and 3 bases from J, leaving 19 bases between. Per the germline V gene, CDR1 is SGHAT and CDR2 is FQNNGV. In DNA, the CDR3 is TGTGCCAGCACCCTTTCGCTAGCGTTAAACTACAATGAGCAGTTCTTC. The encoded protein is CASTLSLALNYNEQFF.